This TCR beta chain was observed in a study of CD8 T cells in ankylosing spondylitis. This clonotype occurred a few times. Its cognate antigen is unknown. Study-wide points: Enrichment of disease-linked clones was reportedly significant in matched ankylosing spondylitis synovial fluid.

TCRdb fed the 5' RACE reads into MiXCR, producing one record per CDR3 protein. The repertoire holds some 100,000 distinct CDR3 sequences, with almost 8.5% as singletons. Sequenced input: blood, either unsorted or a sorted T cell fraction (not recorded which). The sequence was collected from a male donor with ankylosing spondylitis or in good health (not recorded which).

The CDR3 is CASSSGTRETQYF. CDR3 coding DNA: TGCGCCAGCAGTTCCGGGACACGAGAGACCCAGTACTTC. This rearrangement joins TRBV5-1 to TRBJ2-5; D might be TRBD1 (6 bases). Germline V gene sequence: CDR1 SGHRS, CDR2 YFSETQ. CDR3 length: 13 residues. V was trimmed by 5 bases and J by 4 bases, leaving 12 bases between them.